This T cell receptor beta chain was captured by sequencing in a study of early T cells in non-severe SARS-CoV-2 infection. Separate cDNA molecules each had unique molecular identifiers attached to them. TCRdb fed the 5' RACE reads into MiXCR, producing one record per CDR3 protein. The table has under 55,000 distinct CDR3 sequences, approximately 10% seen once. This clonotype has at least ten counts. Trimming shortened V by 4 bases and J by 0 bases, and 16 bases separated the two germline ends. There are 17 residues in the CDR3. Germline-derived CDR1 and CDR2 are LNHDA and SQIVND (reference sequence). This sequence originates from an adult who was a healthcare worker with PCR-confirmed SARS-CoV-2 infection or an uninfected control (not recorded which). The J gene is TRBJ2-1, the V gene TRBV19; D could derive from TRBD1 or TRBD2 (5 bases each). Sequencing was carried out using whole blood. CDR3 sequence: CASSTGSGGRSYNEQFF. CDR3 in DNA: TGTGCCAGTAGTACAGGGTCCGGCGGGCGCTCCTACAATGAGCAGTTCTTC.